Listed below are T cell receptor beta chains from one sample, sequenced in a study of blood T cell repertoires in COVID-19. Assay: immunoSEQ multiplex PCR; the TCRdb copy retains only in-frame clones and omits some. The data hold around 330,000 clones, with 89% observed a single time. Sample: PBMCs or T cells enriched from blood (not recorded which). These receptors were obtained from a man in his sixties who had recovered from COVID-19. Both conserved end residues are part of each CDR3. A D gene is named only where the DNA matches it firmly. A row's size may be missing; if present it is once, few, many or a size class.

>.|TRBJ1-1|.|TRBV3-1/TRBV3-2
TGTGCCAGCAGCCAAGAGCCAAACATGAACACTGAAGCTTTCTTT
CASSQEPNMNTEAFF
>.|TRBJ1-3|TRBD1|TRBV7-9
TGTGCCAGCACCTCGGACAGGGCTTGGAACACCATATATTTT
CASTSDRAWNTIYF
>.|TRBJ2-7|.|TRBV6-2/TRBV6-3
TGTGCCAGCAGTCGCAGCGGAGGCTACGAGCAGTACTTC
CASSRSGGYEQYF
>.|TRBJ2-1|TRBD1|TRBV18
TGTGCCAGCTCAGAGGGACAGAACAATGAGCAGTTCTTC
CASSEGQNNEQFF
>.|TRBJ1-6|.|TRBV10-1
TGCGCCAGCAGTGATTACAGGGAGCCCAATAATTCACCCCTCCACTTT
CASSDYREPNNSPLHF
>.|TRBJ2-2|TRBD2|TRBV9
TGTGCCAGCAGCGTAGTATTAGCGGGAACCGGGGAGCTGTTTTTT
CASSVVLAGTGELFF
>.|TRBJ1-2|TRBD1|TRBV4-1
TGCGCCAGCAGCCAACCGACAGGGGGCAACGACTATGGCTACACCTTC
CASSQPTGGNDYGYTF
>.|TRBJ1-6|.|TRBV18
TGTGCCAGCTCACCAAGAGGTGATAATTCACCCCTCCACTTT
CASSPRGDNSPLHF
>.|TRBJ2-5|.|TRBV19
TGTGCCAGTAGTTCCCTCCAGGCCCCTTTTCAAGAGACCCAGTACTTC
CASSSLQAPFQETQYF
>.|TRBJ1-5|.|TRBV28
TGTGCCAGCAGTTTTCCACAGTTCAGCAATCAGCCCCAGCATTTT
CASSFPQFSNQPQHF
>.|TRBJ2-7|.|TRBV5-1
TGCGCCAGCAGCCCGGCGGGTGGCAGGAGCTCCTACGAGCAGTACTTC
CASSPAGGRSSYEQYF
>.|TRBJ1-6|TRBD1|TRBV7-2
TGTGCCAGCAGCTTAATGACAGGGGGACAATCACCCCTCCACTTT
CASSLMTGGQSPLHF
>.|TRBJ2-7|.|TRBV7-9
TGTGCCAGCAGCTCCCAGGGGTTCGACGAGCAGTACTTC
CASSSQGFDEQYF
>.|TRBJ2-1|TRBD2|TRBV7-3
TGTGCCAGCAGCTTGCGGGAGGGCCTTAATGAGCAGTTCTTC
CASSLREGLNEQFF
>.|TRBJ1-5|.|TRBV7-9
TGTGCCAGCAGCTCTTACGAAGGGGGGCCCCAGCATTTT
CASSSYEGGPQHF
>.|TRBJ2-7|TRBD1|TRBV29-1
TGCAGCGTAGTTCCCGGGACAGGGTACTACGAGCAGTACTTC
CSVVPGTGYYEQYF
>.|TRBJ2-5|.|TRBV13
TGTGCCAGCAGCGCTTCCACGCCCACGACAGCCGCAGGGTGGGAGACCCAGTACTTC
CASSASTPTTAAGWETQYF
>.|TRBJ2-1|.|TRBV18
TGTGCCAGCTCACCGGGAGGTGGGGATGAGCAGTTCTTC
CASSPGGGDEQFF
>.|TRBJ2-5|TRBD2|TRBV10-3
TGTGCCATCAGTGTTGCGGCTAGCGGCGGGGAGACCCAGTACTTC
CAISVAASGGETQYF
>.|TRBJ1-1|.|TRBV28
TGTGCCAGCAGTTTCCCCCGCGTGCCAGGGATGAACACTGAAGCTTTCTTT
CASSFPRVPGMNTEAFF
>few|TRBJ1-5|TRBD1|TRBV19
TGTGCCAGTAGTATGTGGGGACAGGACCCACAGCCCCAGCATTTT
CASSMWGQDPQPQHF
>.|TRBJ2-1|TRBD2|TRBV14
TGTGCCCTCTCCAAGCGGATAGCGGGAGGGTACAATGAGCAGTTCTTC
CALSKRIAGGYNEQFF
>few|TRBJ2-2|TRBD2|TRBV15
TGTGCCACCAGCTTCGGACTAGCGGGAGCCGGGGAGCTGTTTTTT
CATSFGLAGAGELFF
>.|TRBJ1-5|TRBD1|TRBV5-8
TGTGCCAGCACCTTCCGGGGGACAGGGCAGATCAATGGCAATCAGCCCCAGCATTTT
CASTFRGTGQINGNQPQHF
>.|TRBJ2-1|.|TRBV5-1
TGCGCCAGCAGCTTGGCCGCGGGAAAGAATGAGCAGTTCTTC
CASSLAAGKNEQFF
>.|TRBJ2-4|TRBD1|TRBV28
TGTGCCAGCAATCCCCCGGGACAGGGGGCCAAAAACATTCAGTACTTC
CASNPPGQGAKNIQYF
>.|TRBJ2-3|.|TRBV9
TGTGCCAGCAGCGTGACTCCCCACCCCCGCACAGATACGCAGTATTTT
CASSVTPHPRTDTQYF
>.|TRBJ1-1|.|TRBV28
TGTGCCAGCACCTCGCAAACGGGAGCTTTCTTT
CASTSQTGAFF
>.|TRBJ2-7|TRBD1|TRBV7-2
TGTGCCAGCAGCCCGGACAGGGCTTACGAGCAGTACTTC
CASSPDRAYEQYF
>few|TRBJ2-1|TRBD2|TRBV29-1
TGCAGCGGGGGAACGGGACTAGCGGATTACAATGAGCAGTTCTTC
CSGGTGLADYNEQFF
>.|TRBJ1-2|TRBD1|TRBV11-2
TGTGCCAGCAGCTCGGACAGGGGTTCGGTTGGCTACACCTTC
CASSSDRGSVGYTF
>.|TRBJ1-1|TRBD1|TRBV27
TGTGCCAGCAATCAGGGGGCGCAGGCTTTCTTT
CASNQGAQAFF
>.|TRBJ2-1|TRBD2|TRBV6-1
TGTGCCAGCAGCGAAGGGCGTCTAGCGGGAGAAGTTGATGAGCAGTTCTTC
CASSEGRLAGEVDEQFF
>.|TRBJ2-5|TRBD1|TRBV10-2
TGCGCCAGCAGCCCCACGGGGACAGGGGAAAGAGAGACCCAGTACTTC
CASSPTGTGERETQYF
>.|TRBJ1-2|TRBD1|TRBV5-1
TGCGCCAGCAGCTTGGCCCCACAGGGGGCGAACTATGGCTACACCTTC
CASSLAPQGANYGYTF
>.|TRBJ2-3|TRBD2|TRBV4-3
TGCGCCAGCAGCCAAGACTCTAGCGGGAGTTGGACAGATACGCAGTATTTT
CASSQDSSGSWTDTQYF
>.|TRBJ2-7|TRBD1|TRBV28
TGTGCCAGCAGTTTTCTGGGGACAGAGAACTACGAGCAGTACTTC
CASSFLGTENYEQYF
>.|TRBJ2-7|TRBD1|TRBV29-1
TGCAGCGTTAGGCGACAGGGGGTCTGGGAGCAGTACTTC
CSVRRQGVWEQYF
>.|TRBJ2-3|.|TRBV7-2
TGTGCCAGCAGCTTAGCGGGAGTTGGCACAGATACGCAGTATTTT
CASSLAGVGTDTQYF
>.|TRBJ1-4|.|TRBV5-1
TGCGCCAGCAGCCTAGGTCCAACTAATGAAAAACTGTTTTTT
CASSLGPTNEKLFF
>.|TRBJ2-7|.|TRBV9
TGTGCCAGCAGCGTTTCCGGGGGAGTCTACGAGCAGTACTTC
CASSVSGGVYEQYF
>.|TRBJ1-1|.|TRBV15
TGTGCCACCAGCAGGAGAGAGAACACTGAAGCTTTCTTT
CATSRRENTEAFF
>.|TRBJ1-4|.|TRBV6-5
TGTGCCACCAAGAGGCCAACCTATGAAAAACTGTTTTTT
CATKRPTYEKLFF
>.|TRBJ1-5|.|TRBV19
TGTGCCAGTAGTATACAGGGTATGGGTAGCAATCAGCCCCAGCATTTT
CASSIQGMGSNQPQHF
>.|TRBJ1-4|.|TRBV28
TGTGCCAGCAGTTTATTCCCCGGGATTAGTGAAAAACTGTTTTTT
CASSLFPGISEKLFF
>.|TRBJ2-5|.|TRBV5-1
TGCGCCAGCACCACCCCAGCCGGGGGTGGAGAGACCCAGTACTTC
CASTTPAGGGETQYF
>.|TRBJ2-3|.|TRBV18
TGTGCCAGCTCACTTCCGACTAGGGATACGCAGTATTTT
CASSLPTRDTQYF
>once|TRBJ1-5|.|TRBV19
TGTGCCAGTAGCCCAGGGGAAGGAGTTCAGCCCCAGCATTTT
CASSPGEGVQPQHF
>.|TRBJ2-3|.|TRBV18
TGTGCCAGCTCACCCGTCAGCACAGATACGCAGTATTTT
CASSPVSTDTQYF
>.|TRBJ2-3|TRBD1|TRBV29-1
TGCAGCGTTCCAGCGCCGGGACAGGCCACAGATACGCAGTATTTT
CSVPAPGQATDTQYF
>.|TRBJ2-2|TRBD2|TRBV5-1
TGCGCCAGCAGCTTGGCGCCCCCTAGCGGGAACACCGGGGAGCTGTTTTTT
CASSLAPPSGNTGELFF
>.|TRBJ1-2|.|TRBV4-3
TGCGCCAGCAGCCTAGACAGATTTAACTATGGCTACACCTTC
CASSLDRFNYGYTF
>.|TRBJ2-1|.|TRBV11-2
TGTGCCAGCAGCCGCGTATACAGGGCTGATGAGCAGTTCTTC
CASSRVYRADEQFF
>.|TRBJ2-7|.|TRBV5-1
TGCGCCAGCAGCTTGCCCGGTCTCTCCTACGAGCAGTACTTC
CASSLPGLSYEQYF
>.|TRBJ1-1|TRBD1|TRBV7-9
TGTGCCAGCAACCGCGGACAGGGTGTCTCTGAAGCTTTCTTT
CASNRGQGVSEAFF
>.|TRBJ2-1|TRBD2|TRBV29-1
TGCAGCGTTACTAGCGGGAGTTGGAATGAGCAGTTCTTC
CSVTSGSWNEQFF
>.|TRBJ2-7|TRBD2|TRBV6-5
TGTGCCAGCATTACTCTGCGGGAGGCATACGAGCAGTACTTC
CASITLREAYEQYF
>.|TRBJ1-4|TRBD1|TRBV24-1
TGTGCCACCAGTGAAGGACAGGGGGCGAATGAAAAACTGTTTTTT
CATSEGQGANEKLFF